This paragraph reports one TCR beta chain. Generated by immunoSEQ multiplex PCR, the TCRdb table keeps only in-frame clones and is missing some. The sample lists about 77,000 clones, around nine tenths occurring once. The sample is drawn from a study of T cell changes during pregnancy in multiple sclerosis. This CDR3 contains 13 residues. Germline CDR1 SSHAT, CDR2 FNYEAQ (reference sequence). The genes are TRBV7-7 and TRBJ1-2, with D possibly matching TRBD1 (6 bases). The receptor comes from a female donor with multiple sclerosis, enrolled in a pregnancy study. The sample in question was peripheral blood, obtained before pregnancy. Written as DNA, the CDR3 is TGTGCTAGCCCTATGAGGGGGATTGATGGCTACACCTTC. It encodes CASPMRGIDGYTF.